This passage covers 8 T cell receptor beta chains from one sample sequenced in a study of cytomegalovirus exposure and HLA in healthy donors (dated by TCRdb to the late 2010s). Library preparation employed the immunoSEQ multiplex PCR assay. For the multiplex PCR, a mixture combining 60 forward primers for TCR Vbeta segments and 13 reverse primers for TCR Jbeta segments was used. TCRdb stores this immuneACCESS table with in-frame sequences only. Part of the clones is absent; in the studies checked, under half of the shortfall reflects unresolved V genes, and no reason is known for the rest. This sample gives fewer than 200,000 clones in total; roughly 74% of them show up just once. In total, the top ten clones hold around 4.7% of the sample. Sequencing used PBMCs. The source is a male donor in good health and CMV-seronegative.

The rearrangement joins TRBV6-5 to TRBJ1-1; D uncertain. Trimming removed 2 bases at V and 2 bases at J, with 12 bases between. Germline CDR1 reads MNHEY; CDR2 reads SVGAGI. The CDR3 is 15 residues long. CDR3 region: CASSYGTDGNTEAFF. The CDR3, as DNA: TGTGCCAGCAGTTACGGCACAGACGGTAACACTGAAGCTTTCTTT.

The chain is built from TRBV5-1 and TRBJ2-5, with 9 nucleotides matching TRBD2. Germline CDR1 is SGHRS and CDR2 is YFSETQ. The trim removed 0 bases at V and 1 base at J, leaving 10 bases unmatched. The CDR3 length is 18 residues. The CDR3 loop is CASSLEAGGGASQETQYF. The DNA for the CDR3 is TGCGCCAGCAGCTTGGAAGCTGGCGGGGGGGCGTCCCAAGAGACCCAGTACTTC.

The genes are TRBV15 and TRBJ2-7; D perhaps matches TRBD1 (5 bases). V lost 2 bases and J 6 bases, leaving 8 bases between the germline ends. This CDR3 spans 12 amino acids. The germline V gene encodes CDR1 LNHNV and CDR2 YYDKDF (reference sequence). The CDR3 is CATSRQGFEQYF. CDR3 nucleotide sequence: TGTGCCACCAGCAGACAGGGCTTCGAGCAGTACTTC.

This chain joins TRBV4-3 and TRBJ1-2, with 8 bases lining up with TRBD1. Per the germline V gene, CDR1 is LGHNA and CDR2 is YSLEER. The CDR3 spans 17 residues. Losses at the gene ends were 2 bases for V and 2 bases for J; bases not matched to a gene: 10. The CDR3 protein is CASSQPTWTGRNYGYTF. For the CDR3, the DNA is TGCGCCAGCAGCCAACCCACCTGGACAGGGAGGAACTATGGCTACACCTTC.

The chain uses TRBV14 and TRBJ1-1; no clear D gene. This CDR3 is built from 12 residues. V was pared by 1 base and J by 8 bases, with 8 bases between. The germline V gene encodes CDR1 SGHDN and CDR2 FVKESK. In nucleotides, the CDR3 is TGTGCCAGCAGCCAAGGCTTAGCGGAAGCTTTCTTT. Translation gives CASSQGLAEAFF.

This chain connects TRBV6-6 to TRBJ2-2; D gene uncertain. V shed 0 bases and J shed 6 bases, with 8 bases lying between them. The CDR3 sequence is 14 residues long. Germline CDR1 and CDR2: MNHNY and SVGAGI (reference sequence). This CDR3 reads CASSYSSNSGELFF. CDR3 nucleotide sequence: TGTGCCAGCAGTTACTCGAGTAACTCCGGGGAGCTGTTTTTT.

Only a few counts were recorded for this clone. The V gene is TRBV6-5, the J gene TRBJ2-3; tentatively, D is TRBD2 (6 bases). This CDR3 spans 16 amino acids. V was shortened by 2 bases and J by 1 base, with 13 bases between the two germline ends. Per the germline V gene, CDR1 is MNHEY and CDR2 is SVGAGI. The CDR3 region has the DNA TGTGCCAGCAGTTACGATGGGGGGAGTGGCACAGATACGCAGTATTTT. It is translated as CASSYDGGSGTDTQYF.

The rearrangement joins TRBV2 to TRBJ2-5; 7 positions match TRBD1. Germline V gene lookup returns CDR1 SNHLY and CDR2 FYNNEI. Germline trimming cut 6 bases from V and 4 bases from J; bases unmatched to any gene: 8. The CDR3 runs 14 residues. The CDR3 nucleotides are TGTGCCAGCAGAGTAGACAGGGTAGGAGAGACCCAGTACTTC. This sequence encodes CASRVDRVGETQYF.